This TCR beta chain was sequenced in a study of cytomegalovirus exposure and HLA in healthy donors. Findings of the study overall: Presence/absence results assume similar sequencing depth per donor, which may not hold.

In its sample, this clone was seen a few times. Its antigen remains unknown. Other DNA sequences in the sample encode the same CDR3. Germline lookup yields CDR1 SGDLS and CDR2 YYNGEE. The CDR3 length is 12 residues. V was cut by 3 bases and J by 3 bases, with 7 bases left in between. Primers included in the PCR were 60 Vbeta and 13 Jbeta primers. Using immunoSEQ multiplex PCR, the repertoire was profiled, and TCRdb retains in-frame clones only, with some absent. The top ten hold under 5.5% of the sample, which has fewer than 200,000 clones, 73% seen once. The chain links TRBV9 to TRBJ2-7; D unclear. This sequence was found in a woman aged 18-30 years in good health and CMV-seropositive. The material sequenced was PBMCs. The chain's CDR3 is CASSGRDYEQYF. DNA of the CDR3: TGTGCCAGCAGCGGGAGAGACTACGAGCAGTACTTC. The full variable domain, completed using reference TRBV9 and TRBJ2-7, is DSGVTQTPKHLITATGQRVTLRCSPRSGDLSVYWYQQSLDQGLQFLIQYYNGEERAKGNILERFSAQQFPDLHSELNLSSLELGDSALYFCASSGRDYEQYFGPGTRLTVT.